This TCR beta chain derives from a study of blood T cell repertoires in COVID-19. Study-level background: COVID-19 samples from acute and convalescent phases originated in the United States, Italy and Spain. The analysed material was cDNA or gDNA that came from T cells, B-cell-depleted T cells, or PBMCs.

This clone was recorded once. How the authors handled the data: Estimation of nucleated cell counts relied on the amplification of reference gene primers. The table came from immunoSEQ multiplex PCR; TCRdb's copy has only in-frame clones and leaves some out. Clone size and the V and J calls come from that table; the DNA yielded D and trimming. The table lists about 240,000 clones, about 80% of them singletons, with over 7.5% in the top ten. Germline values: CDR1 MNHNY, CDR2 SVGAGI (reference sequence). Trimming took off 7 bases at V and 4 bases at J, with 16 bases between the two ends. The CDR3 is made up of 14 amino acids.

The sequence was collected from a woman older than 75 with acute or convalescent COVID-19. Sample: peripheral blood. This chain connects TRBV6-6 to TRBJ1-1; a possible D gene is TRBD1 (6 bases). This chain's CDR3 is CASTHSGGPTEAFF. Here the CDR3 DNA reads TGTGCCAGCACCCACTCGGGGGGGCCCACTGAAGCTTTCTTT.